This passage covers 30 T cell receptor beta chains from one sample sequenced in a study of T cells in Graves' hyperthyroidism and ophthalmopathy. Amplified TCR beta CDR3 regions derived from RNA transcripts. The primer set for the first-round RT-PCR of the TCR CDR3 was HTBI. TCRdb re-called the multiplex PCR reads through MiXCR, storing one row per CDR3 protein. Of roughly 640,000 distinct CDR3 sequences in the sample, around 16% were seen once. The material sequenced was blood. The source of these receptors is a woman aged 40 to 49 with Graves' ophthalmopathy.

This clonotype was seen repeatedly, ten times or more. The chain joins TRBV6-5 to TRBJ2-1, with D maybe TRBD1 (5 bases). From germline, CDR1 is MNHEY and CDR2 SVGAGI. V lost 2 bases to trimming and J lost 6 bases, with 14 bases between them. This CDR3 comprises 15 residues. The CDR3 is CASSYEDTPPNEQFF. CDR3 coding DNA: TGTGCCAGCAGTTACGAGGACACCCCGCCCAATGAGCAGTTCTTC.

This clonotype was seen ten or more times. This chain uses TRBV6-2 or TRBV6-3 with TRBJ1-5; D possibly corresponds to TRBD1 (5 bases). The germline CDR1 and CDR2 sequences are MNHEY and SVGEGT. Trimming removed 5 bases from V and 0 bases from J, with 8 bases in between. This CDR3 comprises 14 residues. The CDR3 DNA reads TGTGCCAGCAGTCGACAGAGTAGCAATCAGCCCCAGCATTTT. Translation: CASSRQSSNQPQHF.

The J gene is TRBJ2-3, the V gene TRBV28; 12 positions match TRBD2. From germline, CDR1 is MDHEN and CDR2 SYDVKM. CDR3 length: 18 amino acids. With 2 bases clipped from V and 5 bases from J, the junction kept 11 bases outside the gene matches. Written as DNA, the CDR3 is TGTGCCAGCAGTTTACTAGCGGGAGGGCCTTTTGTTGAAGATACGCAGTATTTT. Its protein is CASSLLAGGPFVEDTQYF.

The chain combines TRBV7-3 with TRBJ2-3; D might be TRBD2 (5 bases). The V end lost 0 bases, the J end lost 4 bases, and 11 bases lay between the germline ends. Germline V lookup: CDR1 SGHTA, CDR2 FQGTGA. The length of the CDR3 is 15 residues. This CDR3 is CASSLTSLVSDTQYF. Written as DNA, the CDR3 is TGTGCCAGCAGCTTAACTTCACTAGTGTCAGATACGCAGTATTTT.

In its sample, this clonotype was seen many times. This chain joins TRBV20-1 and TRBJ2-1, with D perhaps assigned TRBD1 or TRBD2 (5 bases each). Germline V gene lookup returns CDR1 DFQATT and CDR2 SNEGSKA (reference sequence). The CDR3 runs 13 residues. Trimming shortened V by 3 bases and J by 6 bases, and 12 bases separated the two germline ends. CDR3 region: CSASGEGPNEQFF. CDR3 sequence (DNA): TGCAGTGCTAGCGGTGAGGGGCCCAATGAGCAGTTCTTC.

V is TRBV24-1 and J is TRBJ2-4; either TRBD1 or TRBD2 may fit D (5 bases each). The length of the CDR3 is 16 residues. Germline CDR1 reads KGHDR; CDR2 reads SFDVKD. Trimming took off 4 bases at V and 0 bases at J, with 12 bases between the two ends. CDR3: CATSDEGRGAKNIQYF. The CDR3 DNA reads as TGTGCCACCAGTGACGAGGGACGGGGAGCCAAAAACATTCAGTACTTC.

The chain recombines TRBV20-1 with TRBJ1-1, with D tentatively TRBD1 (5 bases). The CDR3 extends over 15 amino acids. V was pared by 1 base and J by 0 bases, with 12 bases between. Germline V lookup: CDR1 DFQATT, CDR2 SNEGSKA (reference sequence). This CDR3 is CSARANRGLNTEAFF. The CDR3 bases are TGCAGTGCTAGAGCTAATCGGGGACTGAACACTGAAGCTTTCTTT.

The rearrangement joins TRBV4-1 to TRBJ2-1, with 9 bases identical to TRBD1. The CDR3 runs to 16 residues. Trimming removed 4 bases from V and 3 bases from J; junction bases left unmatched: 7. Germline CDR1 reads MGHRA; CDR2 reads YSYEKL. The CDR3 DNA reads TGCGCCAGCAGCCCAGTCGGGACAGGGTTCTACAATGAGCAGTTCTTC. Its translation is CASSPVGTGFYNEQFF.

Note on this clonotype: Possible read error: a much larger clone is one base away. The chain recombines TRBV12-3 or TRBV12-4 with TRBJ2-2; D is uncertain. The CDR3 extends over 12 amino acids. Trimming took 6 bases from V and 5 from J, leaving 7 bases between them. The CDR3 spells CASSRATGELFF. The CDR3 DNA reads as TGTGCCAGCAGCCGGGCGACCGGGGAGCTGTTTTTT.

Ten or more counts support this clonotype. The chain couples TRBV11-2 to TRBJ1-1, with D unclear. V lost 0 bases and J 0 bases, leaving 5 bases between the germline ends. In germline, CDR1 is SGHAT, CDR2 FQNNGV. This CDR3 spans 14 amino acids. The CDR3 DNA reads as TGTGCCAGCAGCTTAGAGGACTTGAACACTGAAGCTTTCTTT. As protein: CASSLEDLNTEAFF.

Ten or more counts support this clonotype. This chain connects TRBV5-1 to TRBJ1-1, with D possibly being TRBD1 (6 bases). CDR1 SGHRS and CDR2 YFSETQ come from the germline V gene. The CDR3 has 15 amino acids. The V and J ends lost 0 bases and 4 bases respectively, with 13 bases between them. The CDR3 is CASSLVDGTSTEAFF. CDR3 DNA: TGCGCCAGCAGCTTGGTGGATGGGACATCCACTGAAGCTTTCTTT. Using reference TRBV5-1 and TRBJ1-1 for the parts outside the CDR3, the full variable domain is KAGVTQTPRYLIKTRGQQVTLSCSPISGHRSVSWYQQTPGQGLQFLFEYFSETQRNKGNFPGRFSGRQFSNSRSEMNVSTLELGDSALYLCASSLVDGTSTEAFFGQGTRLTVV.

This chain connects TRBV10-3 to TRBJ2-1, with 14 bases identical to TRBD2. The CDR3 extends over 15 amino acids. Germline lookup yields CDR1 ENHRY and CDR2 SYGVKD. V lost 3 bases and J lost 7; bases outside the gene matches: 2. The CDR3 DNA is TGTGCCATCAGTGACGGGACTAGCGGGAGAAATGAGCAGTTCTTC. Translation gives CAISDGTSGRNEQFF.

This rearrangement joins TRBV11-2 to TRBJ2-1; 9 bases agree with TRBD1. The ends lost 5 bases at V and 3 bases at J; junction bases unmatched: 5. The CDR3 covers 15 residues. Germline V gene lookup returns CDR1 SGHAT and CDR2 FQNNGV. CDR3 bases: TGTGCCAGCAGCACGGACAGGGGCATCTACAATGAGCAGTTCTTC. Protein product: CASSTDRGIYNEQFF. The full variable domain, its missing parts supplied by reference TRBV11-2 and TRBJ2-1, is EAGVAQSPRYKIIEKRQSVAFWCNPISGHATLYWYQQILGQGPKLLIQFQNNGVVDDSQLPKDRFSAERLKGVDSTLKIQPAKLEDSAVYLCASSTDRGIYNEQFFGPGTRLTVL.

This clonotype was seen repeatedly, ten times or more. CDR3 amino acids: CSARAGVGRTDTQYF. CDR3 bases: TGCAGTGCTAGAGCAGGAGTGGGGAGAACAGATACGCAGTATTTT. The chain employs TRBV20-1 and TRBJ2-3; D may be TRBD2 (5 bases). The CDR3 sequence is 15 residues long. Germline V gene lookup returns CDR1 DFQATT and CDR2 SNEGSKA (reference sequence). The ends were cut back, 1 base at V and 3 bases at J, with 14 bases in the middle.

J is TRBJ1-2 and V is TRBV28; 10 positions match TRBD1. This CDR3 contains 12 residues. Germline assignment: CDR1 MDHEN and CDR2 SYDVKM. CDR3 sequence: CATSGTGVGYTF. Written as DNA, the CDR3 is TGTGCTACATCCGGGACAGGGGTCGGCTACACCTTC.

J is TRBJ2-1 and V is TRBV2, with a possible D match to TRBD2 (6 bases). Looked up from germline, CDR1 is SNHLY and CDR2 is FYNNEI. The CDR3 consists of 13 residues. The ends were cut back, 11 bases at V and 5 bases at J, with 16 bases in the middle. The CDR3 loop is CASCFSGDNEQFF. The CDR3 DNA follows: TGTGCCTCGTGTTTTAGCGGCGACAATGAGCAGTTCTTC.

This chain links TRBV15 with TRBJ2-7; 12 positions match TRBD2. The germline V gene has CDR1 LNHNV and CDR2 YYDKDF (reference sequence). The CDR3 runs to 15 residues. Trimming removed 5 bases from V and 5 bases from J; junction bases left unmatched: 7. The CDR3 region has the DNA TGTGCCACCAGCTTTCGACTAGCGGGAGTAGACGAGCAGTACTTC. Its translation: CATSFRLAGVDEQYF. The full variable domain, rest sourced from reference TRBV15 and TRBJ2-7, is DAMVIQNPRYQVTQFGKPVTLSCSQTLNHNVMYWYQQKSSQAPKLLFHYYDKDFNNEADTPDNFQSRRPNTSFCFLDIRSPGLGDTAMYLCATSFRLAGVDEQYFGPGTRLTVT.

The DNA for the CDR3 is TGTGCCAGCAGCCAAGTGCTTAGTTCACCCCTCCACTTT. Protein product: CASSQVLSSPLHF. The V and J genes are TRBV14 and TRBJ1-6; D call uncertain. CDR3 length: 13 residues. Looked up from germline, CDR1 is SGHDN and CDR2 is FVKESK. Trimming left V 1 base short and J 9 bases short, with 7 bases between.

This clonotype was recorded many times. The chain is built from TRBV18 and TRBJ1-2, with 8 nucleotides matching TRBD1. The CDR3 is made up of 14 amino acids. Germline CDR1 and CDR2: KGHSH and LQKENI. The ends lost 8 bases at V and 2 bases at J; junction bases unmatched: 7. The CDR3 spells CASSPQGANYGYTF. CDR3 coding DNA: TGTGCCAGCAGCCCCCAGGGGGCCAACTATGGCTACACCTTC.

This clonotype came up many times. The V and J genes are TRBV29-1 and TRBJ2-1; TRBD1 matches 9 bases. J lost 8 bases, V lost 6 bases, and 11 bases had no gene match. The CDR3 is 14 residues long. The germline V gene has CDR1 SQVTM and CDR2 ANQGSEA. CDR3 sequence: CSVHPGQGGDEQFF. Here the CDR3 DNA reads TGCAGCGTCCACCCGGGACAGGGAGGCGATGAGCAGTTCTTC.

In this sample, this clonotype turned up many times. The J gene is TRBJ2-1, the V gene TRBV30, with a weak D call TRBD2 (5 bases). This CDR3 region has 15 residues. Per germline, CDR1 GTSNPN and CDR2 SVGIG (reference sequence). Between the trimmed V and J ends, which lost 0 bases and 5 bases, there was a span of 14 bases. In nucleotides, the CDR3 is TGTGCCTGGAGTGTATCTAACTTGAGGGACAATGAGCAGTTCTTC. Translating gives CAWSVSNLRDNEQFF.

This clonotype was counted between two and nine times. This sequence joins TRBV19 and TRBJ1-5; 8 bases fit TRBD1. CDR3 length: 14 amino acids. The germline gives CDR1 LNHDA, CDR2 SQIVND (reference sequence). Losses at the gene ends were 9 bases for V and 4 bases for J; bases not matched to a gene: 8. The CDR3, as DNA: TGTGCCAGCCGGACAGGGACGTCGAATCAGCCCCAGCATTTT. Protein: CASRTGTSNQPQHF.

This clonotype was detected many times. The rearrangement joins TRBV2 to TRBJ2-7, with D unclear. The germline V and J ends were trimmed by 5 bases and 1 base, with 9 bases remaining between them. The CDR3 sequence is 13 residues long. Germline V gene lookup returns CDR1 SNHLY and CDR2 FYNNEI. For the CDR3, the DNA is TGTGCCAGCAGTACCGACGGGTCCTACGAGCAGTACTTC. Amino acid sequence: CASSTDGSYEQYF.

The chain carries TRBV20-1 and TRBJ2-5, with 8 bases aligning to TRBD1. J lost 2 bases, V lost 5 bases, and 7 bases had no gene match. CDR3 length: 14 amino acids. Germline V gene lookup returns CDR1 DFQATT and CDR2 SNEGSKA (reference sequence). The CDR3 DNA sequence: TGCAGTGCTGGTGACAGGGGATTACAAGAGACCCAGTACTTC. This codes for CSAGDRGLQETQYF.

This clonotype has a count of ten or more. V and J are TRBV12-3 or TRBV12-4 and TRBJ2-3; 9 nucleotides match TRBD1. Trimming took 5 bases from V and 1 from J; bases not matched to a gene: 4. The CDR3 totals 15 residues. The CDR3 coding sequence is TGTGCCAGCAGTCTCAGACAGGGGGGCACAGATACGCAGTATTTT. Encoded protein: CASSLRQGGTDTQYF.

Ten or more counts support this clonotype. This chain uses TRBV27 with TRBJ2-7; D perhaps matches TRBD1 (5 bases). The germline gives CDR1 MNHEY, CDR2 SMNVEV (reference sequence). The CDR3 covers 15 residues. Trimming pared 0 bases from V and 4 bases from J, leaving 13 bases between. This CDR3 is CASSLSVDTIYEQYF. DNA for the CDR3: TGTGCCAGCAGTTTATCCGTGGACACCATTTACGAGCAGTACTTC.

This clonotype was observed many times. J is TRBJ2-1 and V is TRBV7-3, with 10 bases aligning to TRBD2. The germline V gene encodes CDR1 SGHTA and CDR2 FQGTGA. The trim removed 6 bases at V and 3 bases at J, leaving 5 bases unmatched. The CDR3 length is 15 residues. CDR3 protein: CASRPTSGVYNEQFF. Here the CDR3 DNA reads TGTGCCAGCAGGCCAACTAGCGGGGTCTACAATGAGCAGTTCTTC.

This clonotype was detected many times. The CDR3 protein is CASSRGNSNQPQHF. CDR3 bases: TGTGCCAGCAGCCGGGGCAATAGCAATCAGCCCCAGCATTTT. The chain is built from TRBV3-1 and TRBJ1-5, with D possibly TRBD1 on 5 matching bases. The length of the CDR3 is 14 residues. Trimming pared 4 bases from V and 0 bases from J, leaving 7 bases between. CDR1 and CDR2 (germline): LGHDT, YNNKEL (reference sequence).

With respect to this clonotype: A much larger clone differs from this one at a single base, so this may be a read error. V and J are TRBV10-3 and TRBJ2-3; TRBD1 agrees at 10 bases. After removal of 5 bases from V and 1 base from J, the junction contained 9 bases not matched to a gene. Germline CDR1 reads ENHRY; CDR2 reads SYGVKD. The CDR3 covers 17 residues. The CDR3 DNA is TGTGCCATCAGTAGACAGGGGGCGAGGTTGGGCACAGATACGCAGTATTTT. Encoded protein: CAISRQGARLGTDTQYF.

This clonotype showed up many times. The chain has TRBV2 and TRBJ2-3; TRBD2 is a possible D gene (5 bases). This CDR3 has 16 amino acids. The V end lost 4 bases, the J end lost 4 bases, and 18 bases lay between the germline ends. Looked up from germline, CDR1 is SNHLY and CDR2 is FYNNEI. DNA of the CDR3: TGTGCCAGCAGTGTTGAGGGCGCCGGCCGGGCAGATACGCAGTATTTT. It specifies CASSVEGAGRADTQYF. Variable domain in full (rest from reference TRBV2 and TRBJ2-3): EPEVTQTPSHQVTQMGQEVILRCVPISNHLYFYWYRQILGQKVEFLVSFYNNEISEKSEIFDDQFSVERPDGSNFTLKIRSTKLEDSAMYFCASSVEGAGRADTQYFGPGTRLTVL.